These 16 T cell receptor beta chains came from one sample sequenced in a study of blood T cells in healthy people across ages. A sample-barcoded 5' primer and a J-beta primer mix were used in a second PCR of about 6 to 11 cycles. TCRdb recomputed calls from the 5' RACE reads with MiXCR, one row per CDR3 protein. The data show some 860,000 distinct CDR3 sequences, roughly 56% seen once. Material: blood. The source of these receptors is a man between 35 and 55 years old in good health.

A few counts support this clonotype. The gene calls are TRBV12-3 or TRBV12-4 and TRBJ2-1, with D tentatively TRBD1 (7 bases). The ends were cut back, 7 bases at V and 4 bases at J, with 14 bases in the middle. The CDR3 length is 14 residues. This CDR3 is CASTTGAGYNEQFF. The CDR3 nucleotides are TGTGCCAGCACTACAGGGGCGGGGTACAATGAGCAGTTCTTC.

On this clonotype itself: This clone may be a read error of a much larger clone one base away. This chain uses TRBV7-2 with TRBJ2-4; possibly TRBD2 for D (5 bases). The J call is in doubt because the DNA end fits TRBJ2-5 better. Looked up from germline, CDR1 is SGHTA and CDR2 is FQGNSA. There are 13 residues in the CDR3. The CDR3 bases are TGTGTCAGCACCTATCCGGGGCAAGAGACCCAGTACTTC. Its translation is CVSTYPGQETQYF.

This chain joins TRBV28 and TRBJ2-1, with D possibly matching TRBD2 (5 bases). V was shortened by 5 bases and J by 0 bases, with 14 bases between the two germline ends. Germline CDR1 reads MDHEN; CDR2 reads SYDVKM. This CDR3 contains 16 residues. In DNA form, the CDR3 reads TGTGCCAGCAGTCCCTATGCGGGTAGCTCCTACAATGAGCAGTTCTTC. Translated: CASSPYAGSSYNEQFF.

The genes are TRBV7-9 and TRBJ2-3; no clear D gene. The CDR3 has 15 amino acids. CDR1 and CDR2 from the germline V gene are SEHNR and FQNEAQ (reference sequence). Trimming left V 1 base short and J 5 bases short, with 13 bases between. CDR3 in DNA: TGTGCCAGCAGCTTAGATGCCCGGTCCGGAGATACGCAGTATTTT. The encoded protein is CASSLDARSGDTQYF.

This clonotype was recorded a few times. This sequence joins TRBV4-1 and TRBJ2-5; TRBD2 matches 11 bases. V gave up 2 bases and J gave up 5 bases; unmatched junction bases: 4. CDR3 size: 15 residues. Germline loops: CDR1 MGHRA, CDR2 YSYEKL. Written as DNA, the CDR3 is TGCGCCAGCAGCCAACTAGCGGGAGGAGTTGAGACCCAGTACTTC. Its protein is CASSQLAGGVETQYF.

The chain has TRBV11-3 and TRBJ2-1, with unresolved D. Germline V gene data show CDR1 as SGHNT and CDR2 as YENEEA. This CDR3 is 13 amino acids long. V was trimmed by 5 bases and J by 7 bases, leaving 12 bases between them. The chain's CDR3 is CASSPRLGNEQFF. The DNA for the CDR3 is TGTGCCAGCAGCCCGAGGCTGGGGAATGAGCAGTTCTTC.

The CDR3 nucleotides read TGCGCCAGCAGCCAGACCTCGGGGCGATGGAGCACAGATACGCAGTATTTT. It translates to CASSQTSGRWSTDTQYF. This chain links TRBV4-3 with TRBJ2-3, with D perhaps matching TRBD1 or TRBD2 (5 bases each). Trimming pared 3 bases from V and 0 bases from J, leaving 16 bases between. Germline values: CDR1 LGHNA, CDR2 YSLEER. This CDR3 is built from 17 residues.

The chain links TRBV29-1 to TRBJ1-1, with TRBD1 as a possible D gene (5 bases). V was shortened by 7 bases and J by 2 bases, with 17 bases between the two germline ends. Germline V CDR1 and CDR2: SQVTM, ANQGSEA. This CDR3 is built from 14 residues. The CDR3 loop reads CSARDWGENTEAFF. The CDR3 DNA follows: TGCAGCGCTCGGGACTGGGGGGAAAACACTGAAGCTTTCTTT. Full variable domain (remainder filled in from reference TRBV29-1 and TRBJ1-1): SAVISQKPSRDICQRGTSLTIQCQVDSQVTMMFWYRQQPGQSLTLIATANQGSEATYESGFVIDKFPISRPNLTFSTLTVSNMSPEDSSIYLCSARDWGENTEAFFGQGTRLTVV.

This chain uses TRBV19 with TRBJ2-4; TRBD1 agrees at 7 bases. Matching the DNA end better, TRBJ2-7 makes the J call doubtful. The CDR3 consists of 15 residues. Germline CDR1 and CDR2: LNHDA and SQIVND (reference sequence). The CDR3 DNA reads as TGTGCCAGTAGTATAGAGTCTGGGGCAGGGGGCGAGCAGTACTTC. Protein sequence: CASSIESGAGGEQYF.

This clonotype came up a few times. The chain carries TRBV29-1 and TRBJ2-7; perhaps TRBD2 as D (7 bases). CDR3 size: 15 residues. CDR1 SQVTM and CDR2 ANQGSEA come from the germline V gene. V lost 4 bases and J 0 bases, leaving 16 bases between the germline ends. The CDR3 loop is CSVAGLQGSSYEQYF. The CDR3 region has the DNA TGCAGCGTTGCGGGACTACAGGGATCCTCCTACGAGCAGTACTTC.

The CDR3 here is CAVPTGNSYNSPLHF. CDR3 sequence (DNA): TGTGCCGTCCCGACAGGCAACTCCTATAATTCACCCCTCCACTTT. V gene TRBV6-5 combines with J gene TRBJ1-6; D perhaps matches TRBD1 (6 bases). Deletions cut 11 bases from V and 0 bases from J, with 14 bases between. This CDR3 has 15 residues. CDR1 and CDR2 from the germline V gene are MNHEY and SVGAGI.

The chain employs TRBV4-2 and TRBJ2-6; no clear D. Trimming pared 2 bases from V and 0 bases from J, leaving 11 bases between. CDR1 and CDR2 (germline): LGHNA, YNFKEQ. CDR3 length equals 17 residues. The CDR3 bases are TGTGCCAGCAGCCAAACAATCTCGAGCTCTGGGGCCAACGTCCTGACTTTC. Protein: CASSQTISSSGANVLTF.

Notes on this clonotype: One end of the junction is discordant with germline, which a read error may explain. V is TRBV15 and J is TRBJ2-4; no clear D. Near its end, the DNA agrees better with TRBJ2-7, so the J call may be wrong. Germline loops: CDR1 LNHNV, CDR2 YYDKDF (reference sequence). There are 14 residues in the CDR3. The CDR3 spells CVTSRDQSWGEQYF. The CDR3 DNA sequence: TGTGTCACCAGCAGAGACCAATCTTGGGGCGAGCAGTACTTC.

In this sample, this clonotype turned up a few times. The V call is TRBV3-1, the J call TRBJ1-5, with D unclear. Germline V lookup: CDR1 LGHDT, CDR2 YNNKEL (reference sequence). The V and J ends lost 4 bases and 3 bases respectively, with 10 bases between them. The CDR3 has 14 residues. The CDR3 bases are TGTGCCAGCAGCCCCAGTGCCTTCAATCAGCCCCAGCATTTT. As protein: CASSPSAFNQPQHF.

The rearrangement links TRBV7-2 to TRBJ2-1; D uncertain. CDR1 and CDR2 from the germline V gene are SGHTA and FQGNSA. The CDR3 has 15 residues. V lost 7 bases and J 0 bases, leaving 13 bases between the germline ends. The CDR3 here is CASKVAERSYNEQFF. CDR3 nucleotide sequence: TGTGCCAGCAAAGTTGCGGAGCGCTCCTACAATGAGCAGTTCTTC.

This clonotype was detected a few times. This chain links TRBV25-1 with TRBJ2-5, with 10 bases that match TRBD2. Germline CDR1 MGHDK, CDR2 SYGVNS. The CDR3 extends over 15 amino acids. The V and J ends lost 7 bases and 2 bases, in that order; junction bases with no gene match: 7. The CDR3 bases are TGTGCCAGCACCAAACTAGCGGGGAGGCAAGAGACCCAGTACTTC. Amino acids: CASTKLAGRQETQYF.